These T cell receptor beta chains were read from a single sample in a study of T cell repertoires in cytomegalovirus infection. Their specific antigens are unknown. MiXCR, applied by TCRdb to the reads, yields one record per CDR3 protein. The table records under 200,000 distinct CDR3 sequences, approximately 21% of them present only once. Sequences were derived from CD8+ T cells from cultured PBMCs, sampled from culture after CMV antigen stimulation. These receptors were taken from a human donor in good health (CMV status not recorded). Some clones in this sample may be carry-over from other donors' samples. CDR3s include the opening cysteine and the closing phenylalanine or tryptophan. The order of the fields is clone size, D gene, V gene, J gene, CDR3 protein, CDR3 DNA. The D gene is left open where the match is weak. Not every row has a clone size; where given, it reads once, few, many or a size class.

clone size: -
D gene: TRBD1
V gene: TRBV27
J gene: TRBJ1-1
CDR3 protein: CASSLVQGGITEAFF
CDR3 DNA: TGTGCCAGCAGTTTAGTCCAGGGGGGAATCACTGAAGCTTTCTTT

clone size: few
D gene: -
V gene: TRBV7-8
J gene: TRBJ1-6
CDR3 protein: CASSLQGTLHF
CDR3 DNA: TGTGCCAGCAGCTTGCAGGGCACCCTCCACTTT

clone size: -
D gene: -
V gene: TRBV7-8
J gene: TRBJ2-3
CDR3 protein: CASSSRSAFEGYF
CDR3 DNA: TGTGCCAGCAGCTCCCGATCGGCCTTTGAAGGGTATTTT

clone size: -
D gene: TRBD1
V gene: TRBV6-5
J gene: TRBJ2-1
CDR3 protein: CASSYFGTGGNEQFF
CDR3 DNA: TGTGCCAGCAGTTACTTTGGGACAGGTGGCAATGAGCAGTTCTTC

clone size: -
D gene: -
V gene: TRBV6-8
J gene: TRBJ2-3
CDR3 protein: CASSYLASSTDTQYF
CDR3 DNA: TGTGCCAGCAGTTACCTTGCTTCTAGCACAGATACGCAGTATTTT

clone size: few
D gene: -
V gene: TRBV7-9
J gene: TRBJ1-1
CDR3 protein: CASSFDRIFGDTEAFF
CDR3 DNA: TGTGCCAGCAGCTTTGACAGGATTTTTGGGGACACTGAAGCTTTCTTT

clone size: -
D gene: -
V gene: TRBV7-8
J gene: TRBJ2-5
CDR3 protein: CASSQRTYQETQYF
CDR3 DNA: TGTGCCAGCAGCCAGCGGACGTACCAAGAGACCCAGTACTTC

clone size: few
D gene: TRBD1
V gene: TRBV7-9
J gene: TRBJ1-3
CDR3 protein: CASSLGQGIGNTIYF
CDR3 DNA: TGTGCCAGCAGCTTGGGACAGGGCATTGGAAACACCATATATTTT

clone size: few
D gene: -
V gene: TRBV6-6
J gene: TRBJ1-2
CDR3 protein: CASSQDSSNYGYTF
CDR3 DNA: TGTGCCAGCAGTCAAGACAGTTCTAACTATGGCTACACCTTC

clone size: -
D gene: -
V gene: TRBV27
J gene: TRBJ1-5
CDR3 protein: CASSLMRFNQPQHF
CDR3 DNA: TGTGCCAGCAGCTTGATGAGGTTCAATCAGCCCCAGCATTTT

clone size: few
D gene: TRBD2
V gene: TRBV7-8
J gene: TRBJ2-3
CDR3 protein: CASSSFRGTSAADTQYF
CDR3 DNA: TGTGCCAGCAGCTCATTTCGCGGGACTAGCGCTGCAGATACGCAGTATTTT

clone size: -
D gene: TRBD2
V gene: TRBV7-2
J gene: TRBJ2-3
CDR3 protein: CASSLPGGTDTQYF
CDR3 DNA: TGTGCCAGCAGCTTACCGGGGGGGACAGATACGCAGTATTTT

clone size: few
D gene: -
V gene: TRBV7-3
J gene: TRBJ2-2
CDR3 protein: CASSPRDMGTGELFF
CDR3 DNA: TGTGCCAGCAGCCCCCGGGACATGGGCACCGGGGAGCTGTTTTTT

clone size: -
D gene: TRBD1
V gene: TRBV12-3/TRBV12-4
J gene: TRBJ1-5
CDR3 protein: CASSLIDRGLDQPQHF
CDR3 DNA: TGTGCCAGCAGTTTAATTGACAGGGGTTTAGATCAGCCCCAGCATTTT

clone size: many
D gene: TRBD1
V gene: TRBV6-1
J gene: TRBJ2-4
CDR3 protein: CAAGTGDLNIQYF
CDR3 DNA: TGTGCCGCAGGGACAGGGGACTTAAACATTCAGTACTTC

clone size: -
D gene: -
V gene: TRBV10-3
J gene: TRBJ2-6
CDR3 protein: CAISSNQPGANVLTF
CDR3 DNA: TGTGCCATCAGCTCAAATCAGCCCGGGGCCAACGTCCTGACTTTC

clone size: few
D gene: -
V gene: TRBV5-6
J gene: TRBJ1-1
CDR3 protein: CASSLIGKGANTEAFF
CDR3 DNA: TGTGCCAGCAGCTTGATCGGTAAAGGGGCGAACACTGAAGCTTTCTTT

clone size: few
D gene: TRBD2
V gene: TRBV7-9
J gene: TRBJ2-5
CDR3 protein: CASSPRIGLEGGETQYF
CDR3 DNA: TGTGCCAGCAGCCCCAGAATCGGACTAGAGGGTGGGGAGACCCAGTACTTC

clone size: -
D gene: -
V gene: TRBV7-9
J gene: TRBJ1-2
CDR3 protein: CASRPPDTALNYGYTF
CDR3 DNA: TGTGCCAGCAGGCCTCCGGACACCGCTCTTAACTATGGCTACACCTTC

clone size: -
D gene: -
V gene: TRBV2
J gene: TRBJ2-2
CDR3 protein: CASKGNTGELFF
CDR3 DNA: TGTGCCAGCAAAGGGAACACCGGGGAGCTGTTTTTT

clone size: few
D gene: -
V gene: TRBV7-2
J gene: TRBJ2-3
CDR3 protein: CASSTRTPYPPDTQYF
CDR3 DNA: TGTGCCAGCAGCACCCGGACGCCTTACCCCCCAGATACGCAGTATTTT

clone size: few
D gene: -
V gene: TRBV20-1
J gene: TRBJ2-1
CDR3 protein: CSANLGRDSSYNEQFF
CDR3 DNA: TGCAGTGCAAATTTAGGACGGGATAGCTCCTACAATGAGCAGTTCTTC

clone size: -
D gene: TRBD2
V gene: TRBV7-6
J gene: TRBJ2-3
CDR3 protein: CASSLGRADTQYF
CDR3 DNA: TGTGCCAGCAGCTTGGGGAGGGCAGATACGCAGTATTTT

clone size: few
D gene: -
V gene: TRBV27
J gene: TRBJ2-5
CDR3 protein: CASSPTGGQETQYF
CDR3 DNA: TGTGCCAGCAGTCCCACAGGAGGGCAGGAGACCCAGTACTTC

clone size: -
D gene: TRBD2
V gene: TRBV27
J gene: TRBJ2-3
CDR3 protein: CASSFASGTQYF
CDR3 DNA: TGTGCCAGCAGCTTCGCTAGCGGTACGCAGTATTTT

clone size: few
D gene: -
V gene: TRBV7-9
J gene: TRBJ2-7
CDR3 protein: CASSLAANYEQYF
CDR3 DNA: TGTGCCAGCAGCTTAGCGGCAAACTACGAGCAGTACTTC

clone size: -
D gene: TRBD1
V gene: TRBV28
J gene: TRBJ2-3
CDR3 protein: CASSLETGRPDTQYF
CDR3 DNA: TGTGCCAGCAGTTTAGAGACAGGGAGACCCGATACGCAGTATTTT

clone size: -
D gene: -
V gene: TRBV6-1
J gene: TRBJ2-1
CDR3 protein: CASSERRGFDSYNEQFF
CDR3 DNA: TGTGCCAGCAGTGAAAGGCGGGGCTTCGACTCCTACAATGAGCAGTTCTTC

clone size: few
D gene: TRBD2
V gene: TRBV20-1
J gene: TRBJ2-3
CDR3 protein: CSAIETATARGGIGLDTQYF
CDR3 DNA: TGCAGTGCCATAGAGACTGCGACAGCCCGGGGGGGGATTGGCTTAGATACGCAGTATTTT

clone size: few
D gene: -
V gene: TRBV12-3/TRBV12-4
J gene: TRBJ2-2
CDR3 protein: CASSLRVFGELFF
CDR3 DNA: TGTGCCAGCAGTCTCAGGGTCTTCGGGGAGCTGTTTTTT

clone size: few
D gene: -
V gene: TRBV27
J gene: TRBJ1-5
CDR3 protein: CASSSGHRPQHF
CDR3 DNA: TGTGCCAGCAGTTCGGGACATCGGCCCCAGCATTTT

clone size: -
D gene: -
V gene: TRBV7-2
J gene: TRBJ1-5
CDR3 protein: CASSFLNQPQHF
CDR3 DNA: TGTGCCAGCAGCTTTTTGAATCAGCCCCAGCATTTT

clone size: few
D gene: -
V gene: TRBV6-2/TRBV6-3
J gene: TRBJ2-2
CDR3 protein: CASSYSNGQHTGELFF
CDR3 DNA: TGTGCCAGCAGTTACTCGAACGGCCAGCATACCGGGGAGCTGTTTTTT

clone size: -
D gene: -
V gene: TRBV6-2/TRBV6-3
J gene: TRBJ2-1
CDR3 protein: CASTTGSLHEQFF
CDR3 DNA: TGTGCCAGCACTACGGGTAGTTTGCATGAGCAGTTCTTC

clone size: few
D gene: -
V gene: TRBV19
J gene: TRBJ2-7
CDR3 protein: CASRNSIEKGVEQYF
CDR3 DNA: TGTGCCAGTAGAAATAGTATAGAAAAAGGGGTCGAGCAGTACTTC

clone size: few
D gene: -
V gene: TRBV6-2/TRBV6-3
J gene: TRBJ1-5
CDR3 protein: CASSYSDNQPQHF
CDR3 DNA: TGTGCCAGCAGTTACTCCGACAATCAGCCCCAGCATTTT

clone size: -
D gene: -
V gene: TRBV6-5
J gene: TRBJ1-5
CDR3 protein: CASRSAVAGQPQHF
CDR3 DNA: TGTGCCAGCAGAAGTGCGGTCGCAGGGCAGCCCCAGCATTTT

clone size: few
D gene: TRBD2
V gene: TRBV6-2/TRBV6-3
J gene: TRBJ2-2
CDR3 protein: CASSGGTNTGELFF
CDR3 DNA: TGTGCCAGCAGCGGGGGGACTAACACCGGGGAGCTGTTTTTT

clone size: once
D gene: -
V gene: TRBV11-2
J gene: TRBJ1-4
CDR3 protein: CASSRGPWEEKLFF
CDR3 DNA: TGTGCCAGCAGTCGCGGGCCTTGGGAGGAAAAACTGTTTTTT

clone size: -
D gene: TRBD1
V gene: TRBV4-1
J gene: TRBJ1-1
CDR3 protein: CASSQAPGQGRDTEAFF
CDR3 DNA: TGCGCCAGCAGCCAAGCCCCCGGACAGGGAAGGGACACTGAAGCTTTCTTT

clone size: few
D gene: -
V gene: TRBV28
J gene: TRBJ2-7
CDR3 protein: CASSLLTGITYEQYF
CDR3 DNA: TGTGCCAGCAGTTTACTAACAGGGATCACCTACGAGCAGTACTTC

clone size: few
D gene: TRBD1
V gene: TRBV7-9
J gene: TRBJ1-2
CDR3 protein: CASSSRTGNTF
CDR3 DNA: TGTGCCAGCAGCTCTAGGACAGGGAACACCTTC

clone size: -
D gene: -
V gene: TRBV7-6
J gene: TRBJ1-5
CDR3 protein: CASSFPGGNQPQHF
CDR3 DNA: TGTGCCAGCAGCTTCCCGGGAGGCAATCAGCCCCAGCATTTT

clone size: -
D gene: -
V gene: TRBV6-1
J gene: TRBJ1-5
CDR3 protein: CASSELGQKNQPQHF
CDR3 DNA: TGTGCCAGCAGTGAATTAGGACAGAAGAATCAGCCCCAGCATTTT

clone size: few
D gene: TRBD1
V gene: TRBV19
J gene: TRBJ1-2
CDR3 protein: CATISAKTGGEGYGYTF
CDR3 DNA: TGTGCCACCATTTCCGCGAAGACAGGGGGAGAAGGCTATGGCTACACCTTC

clone size: many
D gene: -
V gene: TRBV19
J gene: TRBJ1-1
CDR3 protein: CASSIPRRVNTEAFF
CDR3 DNA: TGTGCCAGTAGTATACCCCGGAGGGTGAACACTGAAGCTTTCTTT

clone size: few
D gene: TRBD1
V gene: TRBV6-6
J gene: TRBJ2-5
CDR3 protein: CASRNRGETQYF
CDR3 DNA: TGTGCCAGCAGGAACAGGGGAGAGACCCAGTACTTC

clone size: few
D gene: -
V gene: TRBV9
J gene: TRBJ2-1
CDR3 protein: CASSVVVGGFHEQFF
CDR3 DNA: TGTGCCAGCAGCGTAGTTGTGGGGGGATTCCATGAGCAGTTCTTC

clone size: -
D gene: -
V gene: TRBV7-2
J gene: TRBJ1-1
CDR3 protein: CASMVGGRGSEAFF
CDR3 DNA: TGTGCCAGCATGGTCGGGGGCAGGGGATCTGAAGCTTTCTTT

clone size: few
D gene: TRBD1
V gene: TRBV28
J gene: TRBJ1-4
CDR3 protein: CASSFVGQGTATNEKLFF
CDR3 DNA: TGTGCCAGCAGTTTCGTGGGACAGGGGACCGCAACTAATGAAAAACTGTTTTTT

clone size: few
D gene: -
V gene: TRBV2
J gene: TRBJ2-7
CDR3 protein: CASSAPGTASYEQYF
CDR3 DNA: TGTGCCAGCAGTGCCCCCGGGACCGCATCCTACGAGCAGTACTTC

clone size: many
D gene: -
V gene: TRBV27
J gene: TRBJ1-5
CDR3 protein: CASSLMGQPQHF
CDR3 DNA: TGTGCCAGCAGTTTAATGGGACAGCCCCAGCATTTT

clone size: few
D gene: -
V gene: TRBV11-2
J gene: TRBJ2-2
CDR3 protein: CASSLLWSSDTGELFF
CDR3 DNA: TGTGCCAGCAGCTTATTGTGGAGCAGTGACACCGGGGAGCTGTTTTTT

clone size: once
D gene: -
V gene: TRBV29-1
J gene: TRBJ2-7
CDR3 protein: CSVEDGKRLGEQYF
CDR3 DNA: TGCAGCGTTGAAGATGGAAAAAGGCTCGGGGAGCAGTACTTC

clone size: few
D gene: TRBD1
V gene: TRBV12-3/TRBV12-4
J gene: TRBJ2-3
CDR3 protein: CASSHTGGSADTQYF
CDR3 DNA: TGTGCCAGCAGTCATACAGGGGGCAGCGCAGATACGCAGTATTTT

clone size: few
D gene: -
V gene: TRBV7-2
J gene: TRBJ1-5
CDR3 protein: CASSLKGVGQPQHF
CDR3 DNA: TGTGCCAGCAGCTTGAAAGGGGTTGGACAGCCCCAGCATTTT

clone size: -
D gene: -
V gene: TRBV4-1
J gene: TRBJ2-7
CDR3 protein: CASSQVGREQYF
CDR3 DNA: TGCGCCAGCAGCCAAGTCGGAAGGGAGCAGTACTTC